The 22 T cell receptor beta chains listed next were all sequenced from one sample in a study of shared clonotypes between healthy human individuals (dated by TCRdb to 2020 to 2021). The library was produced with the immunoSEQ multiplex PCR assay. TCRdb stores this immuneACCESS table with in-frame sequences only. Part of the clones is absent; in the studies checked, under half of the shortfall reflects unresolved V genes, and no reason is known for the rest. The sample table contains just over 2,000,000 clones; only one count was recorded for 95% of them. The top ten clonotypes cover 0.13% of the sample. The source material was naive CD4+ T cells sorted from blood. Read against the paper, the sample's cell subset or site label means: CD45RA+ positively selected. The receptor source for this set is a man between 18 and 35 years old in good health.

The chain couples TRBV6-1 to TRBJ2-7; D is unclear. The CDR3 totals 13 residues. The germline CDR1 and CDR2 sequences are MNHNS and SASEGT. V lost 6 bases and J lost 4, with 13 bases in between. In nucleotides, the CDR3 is TGTGCCAGCAGAGGGCAAATTGGGTACGAGCAGTACTTC. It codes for CASRGQIGYEQYF.

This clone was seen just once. This CDR3 reads CASSRESYEQYF. DNA of the CDR3: TGTGCCAGCTCCCGGGAATCCTACGAGCAGTACTTC. The chain links TRBV18 to TRBJ2-7, with D perhaps TRBD2 (5 bases). There are 12 residues in the CDR3. V was pared by 6 bases and J by 1 base, with 7 bases between. Germline values: CDR1 KGHSH, CDR2 LQKENI.

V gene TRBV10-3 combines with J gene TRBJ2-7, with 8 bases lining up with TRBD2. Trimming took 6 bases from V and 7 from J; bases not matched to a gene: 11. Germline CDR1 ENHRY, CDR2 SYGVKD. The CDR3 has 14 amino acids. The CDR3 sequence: CAISLLAEGGEQYF. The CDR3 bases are TGTGCCATCAGCCTACTAGCGGAGGGAGGTGAGCAGTACTTC.

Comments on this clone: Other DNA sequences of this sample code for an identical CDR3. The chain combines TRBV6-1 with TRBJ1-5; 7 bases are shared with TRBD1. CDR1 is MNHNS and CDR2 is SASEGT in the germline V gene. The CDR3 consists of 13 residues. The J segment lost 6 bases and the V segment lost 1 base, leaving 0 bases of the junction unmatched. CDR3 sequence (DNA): TGTGCCAGCAGTGAAGACAGGGGTCAGCCCCAGCATTTT. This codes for CASSEDRGQPQHF.

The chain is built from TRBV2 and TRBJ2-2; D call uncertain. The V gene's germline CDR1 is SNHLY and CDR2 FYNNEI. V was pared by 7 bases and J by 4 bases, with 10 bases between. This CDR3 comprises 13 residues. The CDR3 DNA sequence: TGTGCCAGCATCCGGCGGTCCACCGGGGAGCTGTTTTTT. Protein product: CASIRRSTGELFF. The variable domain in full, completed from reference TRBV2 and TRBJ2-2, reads EPEVTQTPSHQVTQMGQEVILRCVPISNHLYFYWYRQILGQKVEFLVSFYNNEISEKSEIFDDQFSVERPDGSNFTLKIRSTKLEDSAMYFCASIRRSTGELFFGEGSRLTVL.

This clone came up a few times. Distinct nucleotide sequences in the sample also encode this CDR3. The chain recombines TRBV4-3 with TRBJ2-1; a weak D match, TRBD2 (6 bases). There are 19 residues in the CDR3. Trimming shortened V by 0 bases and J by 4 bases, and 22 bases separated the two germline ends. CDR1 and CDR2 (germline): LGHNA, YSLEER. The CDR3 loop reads CASSQELLEPGRFYNEQFF. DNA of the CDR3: TGCGCCAGCAGCCAAGAACTTTTGGAGCCAGGGAGGTTTTACAATGAGCAGTTCTTC.

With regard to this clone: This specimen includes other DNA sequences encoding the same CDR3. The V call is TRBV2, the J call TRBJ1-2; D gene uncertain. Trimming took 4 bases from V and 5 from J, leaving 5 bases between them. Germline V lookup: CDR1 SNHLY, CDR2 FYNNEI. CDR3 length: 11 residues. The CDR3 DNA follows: TGTGCCAGCAGTGGAAGGTATGGCTACACCTTC. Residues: CASSGRYGYTF.

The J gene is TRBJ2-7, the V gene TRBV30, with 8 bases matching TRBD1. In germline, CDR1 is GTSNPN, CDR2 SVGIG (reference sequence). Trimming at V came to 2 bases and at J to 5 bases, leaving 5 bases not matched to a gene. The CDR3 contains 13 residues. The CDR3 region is CAWSPQGGHEQYF. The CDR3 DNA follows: TGTGCCTGGAGTCCACAGGGGGGCCACGAGCAGTACTTC.

CDR3 DNA sequence: TGTGCCAGCAGCTTGTGGCTGACAGGGGGCACCGGGGAGCTGTTTTTT. Translation gives CASSLWLTGGTGELFF. J is TRBJ2-2 and V is TRBV7-9; 9 bases are shared with TRBD1. The CDR3 is 16 residues long. The V gene end was trimmed by 3 bases and the J gene end by 4 bases; junction bases not matched to a gene: 6. Germline CDR1 and CDR2: SEHNR and FQNEAQ (reference sequence).

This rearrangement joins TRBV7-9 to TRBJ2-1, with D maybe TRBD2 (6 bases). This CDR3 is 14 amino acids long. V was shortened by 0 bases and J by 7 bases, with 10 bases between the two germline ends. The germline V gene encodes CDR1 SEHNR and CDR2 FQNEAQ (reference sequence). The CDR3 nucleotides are TGTGCCAGCAGCTTAGCCGAGGGAGGTAATGAGCAGTTCTTC. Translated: CASSLAEGGNEQFF.

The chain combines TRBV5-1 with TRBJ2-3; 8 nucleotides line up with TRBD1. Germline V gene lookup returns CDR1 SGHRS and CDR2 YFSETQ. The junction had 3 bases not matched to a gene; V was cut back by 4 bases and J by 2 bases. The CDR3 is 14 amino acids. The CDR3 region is CASSIQGDTDTQYF. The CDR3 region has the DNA TGCGCCAGCAGCATACAGGGGGACACAGATACGCAGTATTTT.

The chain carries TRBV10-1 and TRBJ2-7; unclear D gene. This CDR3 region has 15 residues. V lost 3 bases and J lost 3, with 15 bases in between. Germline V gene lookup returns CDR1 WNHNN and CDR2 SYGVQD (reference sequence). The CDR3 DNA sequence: TGCGCCAGCAGTGACTCCGGGTCGTTAGGCTACGAGCAGTACTTC. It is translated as CASSDSGSLGYEQYF.

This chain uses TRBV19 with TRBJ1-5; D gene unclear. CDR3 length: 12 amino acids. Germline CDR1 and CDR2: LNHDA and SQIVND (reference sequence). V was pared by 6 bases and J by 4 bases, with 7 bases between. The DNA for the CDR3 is TGTGCCAGTAGGAACCAGAATCAGCCCCAGCATTTT. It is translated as CASRNQNQPQHF.

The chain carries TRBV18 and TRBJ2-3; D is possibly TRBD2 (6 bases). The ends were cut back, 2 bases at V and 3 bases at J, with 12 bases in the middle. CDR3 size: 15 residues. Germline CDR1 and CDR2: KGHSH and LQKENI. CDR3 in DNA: TGTGCCAGCTCACCAGGTGAGGGGAGGACAGATACGCAGTATTTT. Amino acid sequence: CASSPGEGRTDTQYF.

The CDR3 loop reads CASSPTTGASYEQYF. CDR3 sequence (DNA): TGTGCCAGCTCACCAACCACGGGGGCCTCCTACGAGCAGTACTTC. The rearrangement joins TRBV18 to TRBJ2-7; D is tentatively TRBD1 or TRBD2 (6 bases each). Germline V lookup: CDR1 KGHSH, CDR2 LQKENI. V dropped 2 bases and J dropped 0 bases, with 11 bases sitting between them. The CDR3 has 15 amino acids.

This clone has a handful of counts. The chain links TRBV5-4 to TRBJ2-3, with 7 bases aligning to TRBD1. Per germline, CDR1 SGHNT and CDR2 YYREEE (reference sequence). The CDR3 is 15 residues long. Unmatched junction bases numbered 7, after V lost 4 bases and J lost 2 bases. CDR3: CASSLGQPFTDTQYF. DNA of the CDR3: TGTGCCAGCAGCCTGGGACAGCCATTCACAGATACGCAGTATTTT.

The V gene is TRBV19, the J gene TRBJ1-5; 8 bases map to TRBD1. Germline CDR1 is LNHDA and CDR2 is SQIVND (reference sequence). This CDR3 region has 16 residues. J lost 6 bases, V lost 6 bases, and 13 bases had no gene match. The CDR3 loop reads CASRFGQGRFGQPQHF. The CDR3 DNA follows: TGTGCCAGTAGATTCGGACAGGGAAGATTCGGTCAGCCCCAGCATTTT.

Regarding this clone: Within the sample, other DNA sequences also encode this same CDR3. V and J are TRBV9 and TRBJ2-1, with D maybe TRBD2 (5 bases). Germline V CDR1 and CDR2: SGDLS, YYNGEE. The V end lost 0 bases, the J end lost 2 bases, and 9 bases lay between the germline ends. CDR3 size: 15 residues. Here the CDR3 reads CASSVVAGTYNEQFF. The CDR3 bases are TGTGCCAGCAGCGTAGTGGCGGGTACCTACAATGAGCAGTTCTTC.

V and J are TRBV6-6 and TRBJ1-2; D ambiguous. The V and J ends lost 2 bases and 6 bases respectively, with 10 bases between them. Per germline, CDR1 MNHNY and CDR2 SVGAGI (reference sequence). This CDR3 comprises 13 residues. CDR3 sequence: CASSYRAADGYTF. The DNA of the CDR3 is TGTGCCAGCAGTTACAGGGCCGCGGATGGCTACACCTTC.

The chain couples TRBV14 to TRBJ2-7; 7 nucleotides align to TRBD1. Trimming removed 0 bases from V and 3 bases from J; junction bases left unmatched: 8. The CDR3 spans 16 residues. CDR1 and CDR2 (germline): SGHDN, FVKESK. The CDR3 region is CASSQDINRGYYEQYF. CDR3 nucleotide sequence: TGTGCCAGCAGCCAAGATATAAACAGGGGCTACTACGAGCAGTACTTC.

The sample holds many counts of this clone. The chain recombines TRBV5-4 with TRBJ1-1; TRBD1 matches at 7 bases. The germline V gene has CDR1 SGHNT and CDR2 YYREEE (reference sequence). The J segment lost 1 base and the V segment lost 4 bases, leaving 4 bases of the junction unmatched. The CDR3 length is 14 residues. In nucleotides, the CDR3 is TGTGCCAGCAGCACGACAGGGACGAACACTGAAGCTTTCTTT. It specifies CASSTTGTNTEAFF.

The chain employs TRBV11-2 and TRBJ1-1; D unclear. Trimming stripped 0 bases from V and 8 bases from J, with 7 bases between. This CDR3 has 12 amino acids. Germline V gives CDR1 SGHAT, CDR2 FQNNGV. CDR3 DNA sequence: TGTGCCAGCAGCTTAGATGCGGAAGAAGCTTTCTTT. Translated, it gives CASSLDAEEAFF.